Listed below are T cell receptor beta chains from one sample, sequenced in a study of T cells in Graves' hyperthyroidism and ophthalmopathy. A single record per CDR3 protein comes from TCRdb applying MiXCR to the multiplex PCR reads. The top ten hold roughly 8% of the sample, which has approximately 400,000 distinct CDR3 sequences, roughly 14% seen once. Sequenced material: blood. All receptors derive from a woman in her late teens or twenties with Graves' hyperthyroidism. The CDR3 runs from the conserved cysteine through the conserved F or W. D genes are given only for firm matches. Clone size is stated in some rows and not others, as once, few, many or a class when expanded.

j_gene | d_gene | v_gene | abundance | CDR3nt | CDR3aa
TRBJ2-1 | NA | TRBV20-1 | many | TGCAGTGCTAGAGATCGCAATGAGCAGTTCTTC | CSARDRNEQFF
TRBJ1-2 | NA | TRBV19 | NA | TGTGCCAGTATCGATGTCCCCAACTATGGCTACACCTTC | CASIDVPNYGYTF
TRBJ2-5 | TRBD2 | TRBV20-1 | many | TGCAGCGTGACGGGGGGGGCCCAAGAGACCCAGTACTTC | CSVTGGAQETQYF
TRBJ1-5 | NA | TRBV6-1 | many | TGTGCCAGCAGCCGAAGTGGAGTAGCTAGCAATCAGCCCCAGCATTTT | CASSRSGVASNQPQHF
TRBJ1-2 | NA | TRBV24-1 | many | TGTGCCACCAGTGATCCGGACAGACCATACACCTTC | CATSDPDRPYTF
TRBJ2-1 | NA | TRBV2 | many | TGTGCCAGCAGAGAACAGGGTCAGGGAATTTACAATGAGCAGTTCTTC | CASREQGQGIYNEQFF
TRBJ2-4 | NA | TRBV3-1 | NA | TGTGCCAGCAGCCAAGGACTAATCAAAAACATTCAGTACTTC | CASSQGLIKNIQYF
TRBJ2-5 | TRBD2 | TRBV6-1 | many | TGTGCCAGCAGTTCCCCCACTACTAGCGTAGAGACCCAGTACTTC | CASSSPTTSVETQYF
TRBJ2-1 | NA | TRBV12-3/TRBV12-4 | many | TGTGCCAGCAGTCCGTCCAGGAGCTCCTACAATGAGCAGTTCTTC | CASSPSRSSYNEQFF
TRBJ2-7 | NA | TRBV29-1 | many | TGCAGCGTTGAGATGGGACGCTACGAGCAGTACTTC | CSVEMGRYEQYF
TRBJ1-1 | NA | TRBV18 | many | TGTGCCAGCTCACCGGGACGTAACACTGAAGCTTTCTTT | CASSPGRNTEAFF
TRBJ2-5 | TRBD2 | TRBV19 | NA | TGTGCCAGTAGTACCCTAGCGGGGGGGCGGGAGACCCAGTACTTC | CASSTLAGGRETQYF
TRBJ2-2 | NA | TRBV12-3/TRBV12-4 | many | TGTGCCAGCAGTTACCGGGAGAGGGGCACCGGGGAGCTGTTTTTT | CASSYRERGTGELFF
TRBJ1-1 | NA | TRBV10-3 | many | TGTGCCGTTAAGGGGGGGCTGGTCACTGAAGCTTTCTTT | CAVKGGLVTEAFF
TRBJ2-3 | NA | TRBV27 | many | TGTGCCAGCAGTTTATTCATCGCGGGGGCGAATACGCAGTATTTT | CASSLFIAGANTQYF
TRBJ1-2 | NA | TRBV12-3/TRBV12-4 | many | TGTGCCAGCAGCACCGACAGGCGGCCGTACTATGGCTACACCTTC | CASSTDRRPYYGYTF
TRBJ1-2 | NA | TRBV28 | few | TGTGCCAGCAGTCCCCGAGGGACGGAGATTAACTATGGCTACACCTTC | CASSPRGTEINYGYTF
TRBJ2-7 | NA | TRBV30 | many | TGTGCCTGGAATGAGGGTATTTCCTACGAGCAGTACTTC | CAWNEGISYEQYF
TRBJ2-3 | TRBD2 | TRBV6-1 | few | TGTGCCAGCAGTCGTGGACTAGCGGGGTCAGATACGCAGTATTTT | CASSRGLAGSDTQYF
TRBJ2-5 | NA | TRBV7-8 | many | TGTGCCAGCAGCTTCATGACGCTAGGGACCCAGTACTTC | CASSFMTLGTQYF
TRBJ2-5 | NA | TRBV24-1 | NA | TGTGCCACCAGTGACCCCGCCAAGACCCAGTACTTC | CATSDPAKTQYF
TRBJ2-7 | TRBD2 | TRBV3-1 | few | TGTGCCAGCAGCCTAGGATTTGGACGGGGGGAGGGGCAGTACTTC | CASSLGFGRGEGQYF
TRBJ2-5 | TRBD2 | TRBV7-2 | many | TGTGCCAGCAGCTCGGAATGGGCCCTAGCGGGGGGGGAGACCCAGTACTTC | CASSSEWALAGGETQYF
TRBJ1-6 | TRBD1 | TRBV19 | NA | TGTGCCAGTAGGTCGGGACAGGGTACCTCACCCCTCCACTTT | CASRSGQGTSPLHF
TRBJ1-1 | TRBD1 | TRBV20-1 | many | TGCAGTGCTAAGGGACAGGGGACAATGAACACTGAAGCTTTCTTT | CSAKGQGTMNTEAFF
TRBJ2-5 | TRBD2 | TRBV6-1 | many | TGTGCCAGCAGCGAGACTAGCGGGAAAGAGACCCAGTACTTC | CASSETSGKETQYF
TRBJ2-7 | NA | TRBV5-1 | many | TGCGCCAGCAGCCCGAGCGGTAACTACGAGCAGTACTTC | CASSPSGNYEQYF
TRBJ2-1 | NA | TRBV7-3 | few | TGTGCCAGCAGCCCCCAAGGGAAGGTTCCCAATGAGCAGTTCTTC | CASSPQGKVPNEQFF
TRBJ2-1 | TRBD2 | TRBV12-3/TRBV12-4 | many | TGTGCCAGCAGTCCCCTCCTAGCGGGGGGCAGGAATGAGCAGTTCTTC | CASSPLLAGGRNEQFF
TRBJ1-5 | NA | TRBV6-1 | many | TGTGCCAGCAGTACCTATACCGGAAGCAATCAGCCCCAGCATTTT | CASSTYTGSNQPQHF
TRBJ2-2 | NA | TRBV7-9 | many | TGTGCCAGCAGCCCAGGGATGGGCAGCACCGGGGAGCTGTTTTTT | CASSPGMGSTGELFF
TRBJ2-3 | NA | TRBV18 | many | TGTGCCAGCTCAGCCGGGGCGACAGATACGCAGTATTTT | CASSAGATDTQYF
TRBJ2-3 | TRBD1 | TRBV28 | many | TGTGCCAGCAGATCAGGGGGCCTCACAGATACGCAGTATTTT | CASRSGGLTDTQYF
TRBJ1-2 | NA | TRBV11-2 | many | TGTGCCAGCAGCCCGGCCGATTCCGGCTCTAACTATGGCTACACCTTC | CASSPADSGSNYGYTF
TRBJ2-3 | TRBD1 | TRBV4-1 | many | TGCGCCAGCAGCCAAGTCCCCGGGACAGGGGGCGCAGATACGCAGTATTTT | CASSQVPGTGGADTQYF
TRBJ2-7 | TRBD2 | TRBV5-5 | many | TGTGCCAGCAGCTTTGGGACTAGCGGGGTCTACGAGCAGTACTTC | CASSFGTSGVYEQYF
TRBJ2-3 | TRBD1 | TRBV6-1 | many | TGTGCCAGCAGTGGACGACAGGGCAGGTCCATGGATACGCAGTATTTT | CASSGRQGRSMDTQYF
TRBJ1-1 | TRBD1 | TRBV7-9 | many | TGTGCCAGCAGCTTGCAAGACAGGGGGAAAGCTTTCTTT | CASSLQDRGKAFF
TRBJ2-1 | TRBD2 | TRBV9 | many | TGTGCCAGCAGCCTAGAGGCGGGGGGAGGTCATGAGCAGTTCTTC | CASSLEAGGGHEQFF
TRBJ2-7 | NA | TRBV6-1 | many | TGTGCCAGCAGTCCCTTGAGAGGGAGATGGGCTAGCGAGCAGTACTTC | CASSPLRGRWASEQYF
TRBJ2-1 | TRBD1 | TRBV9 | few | TGTGCCAGCAGCGTAGGACAGGGTACCTACAATGAGCAGTTCTTC | CASSVGQGTYNEQFF
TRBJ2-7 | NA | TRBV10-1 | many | TGCGCCAGCAGTGAGTCCCGGACGGGGAGCTACGAGCAGTACTTC | CASSESRTGSYEQYF
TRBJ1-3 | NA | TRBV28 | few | TGTGCCAGCAGTTCCCCTACACGGAGCTCTGGAAACACCATATATTTT | CASSSPTRSSGNTIYF
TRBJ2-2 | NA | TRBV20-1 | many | TGCAGTGCTAGAAAGGCGACGACGAACACCGGGGAGCTGTTTTTT | CSARKATTNTGELFF
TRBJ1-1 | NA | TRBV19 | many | TGTGCCAGTACCCCGGACCGCGCCGGGCTGAACACTGAAGCTTTCTTT | CASTPDRAGLNTEAFF
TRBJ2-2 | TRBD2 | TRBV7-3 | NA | TGTGCCAGCAGCTTAAGCAGGGAGGGCGGGGAGCTGTTTTTT | CASSLSREGGELFF
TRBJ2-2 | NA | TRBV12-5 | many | TGTGCTAGTGGTTTGGTACGCGGGCAGGGCGGTCTAGGGGAGCTGTTTTTT | CASGLVRGQGGLGELFF
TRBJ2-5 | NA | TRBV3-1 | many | TGTGCCAGCAGCCAAAGGGGTGGGGAGACCCAGTACTTC | CASSQRGGETQYF
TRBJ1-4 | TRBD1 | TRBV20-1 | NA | TGCAGTGCTAGAGATCGGGACAGGGGATGGAGTGAAAAACTGTTTTTT | CSARDRDRGWSEKLFF